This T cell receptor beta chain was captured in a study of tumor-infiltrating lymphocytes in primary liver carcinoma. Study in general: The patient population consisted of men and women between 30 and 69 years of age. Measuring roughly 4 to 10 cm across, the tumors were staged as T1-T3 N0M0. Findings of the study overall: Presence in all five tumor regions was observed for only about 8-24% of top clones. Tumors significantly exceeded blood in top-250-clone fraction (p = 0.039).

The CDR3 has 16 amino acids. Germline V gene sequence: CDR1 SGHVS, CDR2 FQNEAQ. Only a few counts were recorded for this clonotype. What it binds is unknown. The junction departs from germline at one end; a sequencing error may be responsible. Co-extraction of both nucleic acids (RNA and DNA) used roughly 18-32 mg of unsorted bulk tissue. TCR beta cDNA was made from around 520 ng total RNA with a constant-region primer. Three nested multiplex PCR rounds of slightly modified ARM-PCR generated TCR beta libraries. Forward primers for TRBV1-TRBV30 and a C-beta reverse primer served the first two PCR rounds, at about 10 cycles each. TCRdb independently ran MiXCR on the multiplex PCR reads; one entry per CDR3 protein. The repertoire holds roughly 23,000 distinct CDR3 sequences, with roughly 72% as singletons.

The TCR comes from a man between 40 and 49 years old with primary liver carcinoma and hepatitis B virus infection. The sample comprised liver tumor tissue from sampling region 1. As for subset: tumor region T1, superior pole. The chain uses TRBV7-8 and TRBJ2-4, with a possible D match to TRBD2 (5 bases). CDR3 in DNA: TGTACCAGCAGTTTAGAGGCTAGCCGGGCGGATTACGTTCAGTACTTC. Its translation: CTSSLEASRADYVQYF.